Reported below is one T cell receptor beta chain. The target antigen is unknown. The data originate from a study of CD8 T cells in Susac syndrome. RNA in amounts of roughly 0.45 to 1 ug was reverse transcribed with random hexamers. TCR beta CDR3 was amplified by immunoSEQ covering 54 Vbeta and 13 Jbeta. TCRdb re-called the immunoSEQ multiplex PCR reads with MiXCR, one entry per CDR3 protein. The repertoire holds 100,000 or so distinct CDR3 sequences, with about nine tenths as singletons. Sequencing of TCR beta, carried out with a high-throughput approach, was applied to CD8+ and CD4+ T cells from the blood. Germline V gives CDR1 LGHNA, CDR2 YSLEER. The CDR3 runs 16 residues. After removal of 0 bases from V and 5 bases from J, the junction contained 9 bases not matched to a gene. Findings of the study overall: That the number of individuals in its TCR sequencing and HLA analysis was relatively small was acknowledged by the study.

This chain uses TRBV4-3 with TRBJ2-5; 7 bases match TRBD2. The specimen sequenced was CD8+ T cells from PBMCs. The clonotype was recovered from a human donor in good health. Here the CDR3 reads CASSQDILAGGETQYF. The CDR3 DNA is TGCGCCAGCAGCCAAGATATTCTAGCCGGGGGGGAGACCCAGTACTTC.